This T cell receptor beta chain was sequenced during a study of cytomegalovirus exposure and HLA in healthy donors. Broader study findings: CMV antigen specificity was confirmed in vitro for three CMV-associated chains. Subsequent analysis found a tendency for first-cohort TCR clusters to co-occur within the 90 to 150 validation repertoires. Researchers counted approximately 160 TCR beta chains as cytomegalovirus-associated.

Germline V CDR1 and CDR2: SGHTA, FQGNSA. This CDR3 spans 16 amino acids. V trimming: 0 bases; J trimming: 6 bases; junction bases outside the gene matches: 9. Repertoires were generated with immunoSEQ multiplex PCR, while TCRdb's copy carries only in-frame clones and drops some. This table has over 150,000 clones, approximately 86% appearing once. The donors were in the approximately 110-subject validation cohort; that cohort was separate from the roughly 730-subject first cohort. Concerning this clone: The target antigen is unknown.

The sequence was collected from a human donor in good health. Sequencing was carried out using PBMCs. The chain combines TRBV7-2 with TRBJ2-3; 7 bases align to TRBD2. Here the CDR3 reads CASSLAGVASGDTQYF. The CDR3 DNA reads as TGTGCCAGCAGCTTAGCAGGTGTAGCTAGCGGCGATACGCAGTATTTT.